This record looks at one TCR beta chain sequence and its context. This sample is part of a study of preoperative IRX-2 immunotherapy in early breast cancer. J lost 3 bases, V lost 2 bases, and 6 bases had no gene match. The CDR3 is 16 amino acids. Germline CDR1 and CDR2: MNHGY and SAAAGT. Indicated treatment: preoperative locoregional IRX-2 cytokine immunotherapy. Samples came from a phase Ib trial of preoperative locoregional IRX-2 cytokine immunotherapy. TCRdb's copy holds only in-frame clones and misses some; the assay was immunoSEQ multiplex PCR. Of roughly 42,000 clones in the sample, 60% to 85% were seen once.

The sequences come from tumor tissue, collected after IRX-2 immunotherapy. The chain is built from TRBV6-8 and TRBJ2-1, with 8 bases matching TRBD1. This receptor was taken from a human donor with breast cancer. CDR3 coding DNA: TGTGCCAGCAGTTACGCAGGACAGGGTCTCTACAATGAGCAGTTCTTC. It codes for CASSYAGQGLYNEQFF.